This T cell receptor (beta chain) came from a study of blood T cell repertoires in COVID-19. Trimming at V came to 5 bases and at J to 0 bases, leaving 7 bases not matched to a gene. This CDR3 spans 17 amino acids. In germline, CDR1 is SGHTA, CDR2 FQGNSA. Original processing notes: Estimated nucleated cell counts came from reference gene primer amplification. Data came from immunoSEQ multiplex PCR; TCRdb stores just in-frame clones and leaves some out. That table is the source of V, J and clone size, and D and trimming were worked out from the DNA. This repertoire shows around 310,000 clones, roughly 89% found once; its top ten account for under 1.1%.

V is TRBV7-2 and J is TRBJ2-4, with TRBD2 identical over 10 bases. The sequence came from a woman between 40 and 50 years old with COVID-19, enrolled during active disease. Sequenced input: peripheral blood. DNA of the CDR3: TGTGCCAGCAGCCTCCTGACTAGCGGGTTAGCCAAAAACATTCAGTACTTC. Translating gives CASSLLTSGLAKNIQYF.